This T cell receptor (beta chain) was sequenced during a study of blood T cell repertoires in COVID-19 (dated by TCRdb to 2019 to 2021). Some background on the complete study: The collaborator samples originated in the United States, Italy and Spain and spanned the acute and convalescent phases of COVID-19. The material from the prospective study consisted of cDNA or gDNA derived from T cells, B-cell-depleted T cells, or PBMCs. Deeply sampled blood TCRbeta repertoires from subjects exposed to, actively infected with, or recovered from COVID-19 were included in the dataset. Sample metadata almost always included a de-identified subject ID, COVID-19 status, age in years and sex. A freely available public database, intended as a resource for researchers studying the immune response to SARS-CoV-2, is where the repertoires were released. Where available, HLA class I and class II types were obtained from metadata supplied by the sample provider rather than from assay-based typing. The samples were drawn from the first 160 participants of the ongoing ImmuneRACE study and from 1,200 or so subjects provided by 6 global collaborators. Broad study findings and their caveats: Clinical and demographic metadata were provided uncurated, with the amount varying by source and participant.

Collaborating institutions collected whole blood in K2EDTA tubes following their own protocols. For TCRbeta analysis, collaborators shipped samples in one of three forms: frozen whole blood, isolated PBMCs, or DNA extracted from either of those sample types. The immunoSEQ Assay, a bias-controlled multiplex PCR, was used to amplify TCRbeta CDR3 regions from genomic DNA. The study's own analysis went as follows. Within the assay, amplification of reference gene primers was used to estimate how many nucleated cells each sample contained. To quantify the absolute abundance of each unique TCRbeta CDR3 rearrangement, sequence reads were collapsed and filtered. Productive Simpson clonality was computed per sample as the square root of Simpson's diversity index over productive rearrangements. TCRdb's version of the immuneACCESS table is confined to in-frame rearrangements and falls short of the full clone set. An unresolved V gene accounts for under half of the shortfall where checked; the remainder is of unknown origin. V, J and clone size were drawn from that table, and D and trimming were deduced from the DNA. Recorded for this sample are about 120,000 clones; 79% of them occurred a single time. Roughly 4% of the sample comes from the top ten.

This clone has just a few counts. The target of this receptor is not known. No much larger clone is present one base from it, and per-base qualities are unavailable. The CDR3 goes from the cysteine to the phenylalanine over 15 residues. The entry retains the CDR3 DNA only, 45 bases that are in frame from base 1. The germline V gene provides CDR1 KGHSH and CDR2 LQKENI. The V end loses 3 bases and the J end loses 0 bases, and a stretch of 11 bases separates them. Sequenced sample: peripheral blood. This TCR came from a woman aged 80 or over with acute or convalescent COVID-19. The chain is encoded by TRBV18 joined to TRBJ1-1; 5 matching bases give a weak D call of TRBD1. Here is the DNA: TGTGCCAGCTCACCCCGGGGGGTTATGAACACTGAAGCTTTCTTT. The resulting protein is CASSPRGVMNTEAFF.